This record covers a single T cell receptor (beta chain). As for time point: pre-treatment sample, taken before nivolumab and TIL therapy. This specimen belongs to a study of TIL therapy for anti-PD-1-resistant metastatic lung cancer. In germline, CDR1 is SGHRS, CDR2 YFSETQ. Trimming took 0 bases from V and 5 from J; bases not matched to a gene: 3. The CDR3 contains 15 residues. The immunoSEQ assay was v3. Each library reached about 2 million read pairs, or 5-6 million at deep level. Profiled with immunoSEQ multiplex PCR; TCRdb holds only in-frame clones, not every one. The sample yields some 50,000 clones, around 79% seen once.

The rearrangement uses TRBV5-1 and TRBJ2-5; 11 nucleotides align to TRBD2. The source was blood, collected at baseline. The clonotype originates from a man between 65 and 85 years old with non-small cell lung cancer. The CDR3 spells CASSLVSGREETQYF. The CDR3 DNA follows: TGCGCCAGCAGCTTGGTTAGCGGGAGGGAGGAGACCCAGTACTTC.